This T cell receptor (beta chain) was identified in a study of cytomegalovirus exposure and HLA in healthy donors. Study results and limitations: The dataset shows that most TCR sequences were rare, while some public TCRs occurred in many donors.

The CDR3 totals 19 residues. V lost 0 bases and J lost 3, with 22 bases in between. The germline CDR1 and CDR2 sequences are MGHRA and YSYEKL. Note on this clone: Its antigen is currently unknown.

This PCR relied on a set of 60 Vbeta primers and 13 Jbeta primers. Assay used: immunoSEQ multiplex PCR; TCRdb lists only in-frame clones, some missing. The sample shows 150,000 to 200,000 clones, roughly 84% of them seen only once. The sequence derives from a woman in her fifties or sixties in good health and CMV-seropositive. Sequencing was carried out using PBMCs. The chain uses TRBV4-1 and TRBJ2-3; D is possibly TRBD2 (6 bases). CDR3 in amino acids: CASSQERGRVRLGTDTQYF. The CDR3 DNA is TGCGCCAGCAGCCAAGAGCGGGGCAGGGTACGTCTCGGGACAGATACGCAGTATTTT.